The entry that follows covers one T cell receptor beta chain sequence. This sample was taken from a study of T-cell memory formation after mild COVID-19. Across the study: The study found TCR clusters largely donor specific.

One entry per CDR3 protein, called by TCRdb with MiXCR from the 5' RACE reads. The repertoire holds approximately 560,000 distinct CDR3 sequences, with roughly 17% as singletons. Germline trimming cut 6 bases from V and 4 bases from J; bases unmatched to any gene: 10. This CDR3 region has 15 residues. The sample comprised PBMCs or a T cell subset sorted from them (not recorded which). The sequence was collected from an adult woman who had mild COVID-19 (a few samples of this study predate the infection). Cell type and time point are not known. J is TRBJ2-7 and V is TRBV12-3 or TRBV12-4, with 9 bases identical to TRBD2. The CDR3 here is CASSPLGGRVYEQYF. DNA of the CDR3: TGTGCCAGCAGCCCTTTGGGCGGGAGGGTTTACGAGCAGTACTTC.